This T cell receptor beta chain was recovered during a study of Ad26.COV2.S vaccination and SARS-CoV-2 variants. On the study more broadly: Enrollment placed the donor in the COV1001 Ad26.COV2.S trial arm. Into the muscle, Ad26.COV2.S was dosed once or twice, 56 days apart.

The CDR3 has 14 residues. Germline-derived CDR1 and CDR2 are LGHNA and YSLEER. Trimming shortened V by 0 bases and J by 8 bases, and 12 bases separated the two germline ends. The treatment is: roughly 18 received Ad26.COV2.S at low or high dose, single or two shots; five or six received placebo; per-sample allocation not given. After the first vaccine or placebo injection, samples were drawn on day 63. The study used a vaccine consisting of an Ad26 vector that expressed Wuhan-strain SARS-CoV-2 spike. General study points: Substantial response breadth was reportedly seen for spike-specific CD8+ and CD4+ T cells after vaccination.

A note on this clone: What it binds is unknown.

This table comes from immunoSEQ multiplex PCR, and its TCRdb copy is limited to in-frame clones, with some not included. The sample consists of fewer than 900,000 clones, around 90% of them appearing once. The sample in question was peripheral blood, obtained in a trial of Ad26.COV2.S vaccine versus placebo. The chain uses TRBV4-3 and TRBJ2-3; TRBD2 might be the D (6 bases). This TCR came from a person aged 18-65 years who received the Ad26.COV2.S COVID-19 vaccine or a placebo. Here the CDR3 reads CASSQEAGGRTQYF. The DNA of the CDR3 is TGCGCCAGCAGCCAAGAGGCCGGAGGGCGTACGCAGTATTTT.